A single sample gave rise to the 18 T cell receptor beta chains below, sequenced in a study of response to subunit inactivated influenza vaccine. TCRdb reanalysed the RT-PCR reads using MiXCR and keeps one entry per CDR3 protein. The data contain hundreds of thousands of distinct CDR3 sequences, approximately 24% of them singletons. This sample comprised CD4+ T cells sorted from PBMCs, obtained 5 to 6 days after vaccination. These receptor sequences come from a man aged 50 to 60 who received an inactivated influenza vaccine.

The chain joins TRBV20-1 to TRBJ2-7; 13 positions match TRBD2. This CDR3 contains 16 residues. J lost 6 bases, V lost 1 base, and 9 bases had no gene match. The germline CDR1 and CDR2 sequences are DFQATT and SNEGSKA (reference sequence). CDR3 sequence: CSARGTSGRRTSEQYF. In nucleotides, the CDR3 is TGCAGTGCTAGAGGGACTAGCGGGAGAAGGACTTCCGAGCAGTACTTC.

V is TRBV12-3 or TRBV12-4 and J is TRBJ2-3, with TRBD2 as a possible D gene (5 bases). Trimming took 6 bases from V and 5 from J, leaving 15 bases between them. CDR3 length: 14 residues. The CDR3 region has the DNA TGTGCCAGCAGCCGTACTAGGTCGTTAGATACGCAGTATTTT. This translates into CASSRTRSLDTQYF.

This clonotype was seen only a few times. The chain employs TRBV7-2 and TRBJ2-1; D remains unclear. The CDR3 is 11 residues long. With 3 bases removed from V and 9 bases from J, the gap between germline ends came to 6 bases. CDR1 and CDR2 (germline): SGHTA, FQGNSA. CDR3 protein: CASSLFAEQFF. DNA of the CDR3: TGTGCCAGCAGCTTGTTCGCTGAGCAGTTCTTC.

This rearrangement joins TRBV5-8 to TRBJ2-3; D is unresolved. The CDR3 loop spans 13 amino acids. Germline V CDR1 and CDR2: SGHTS, YDEGEE. Trimming pared 2 bases from V and 6 bases from J, leaving 10 bases between. The CDR3 DNA reads as TGTGCCAGCAGCTTAGGACCGTTGGATACGCAGTATTTT. It codes for CASSLGPLDTQYF.

The rearrangement uses TRBV5-1 and TRBJ1-1; tentative D call: TRBD1 (6 bases). CDR1 and CDR2 (germline): SGHRS, YFSETQ. The CDR3 length is 14 residues. V dropped 3 bases and J dropped 6 bases, with 15 bases sitting between them. CDR3 region: CASSSGQIASEAFF. In DNA, the CDR3 is TGCGCCAGCAGCTCCGGACAGATAGCATCTGAAGCTTTCTTT. The entire variable domain, with the rest obtained from reference TRBV5-1 and TRBJ1-1, is as follows: KAGVTQTPRYLIKTRGQQVTLSCSPISGHRSVSWYQQTPGQGLQFLFEYFSETQRNKGNFPGRFSGRQFSNSRSEMNVSTLELGDSALYLCASSSGQIASEAFFGQGTRLTVV.

This clonotype has only a few counts. The rearrangement uses TRBV11-1 and TRBJ2-3; 10 positions match TRBD2. The V gene's germline CDR1 is SGHAT and CDR2 FQDESV (reference sequence). With V trimmed by 2 bases and J by 6 bases, 14 bases remained unmatched. This CDR3 region has 18 residues. In DNA form, the CDR3 reads TGTGCCAGCAGCTTATTGCCCCGGAGCGGGAGGGCCCTGGATACGCAGTATTTT. Encoded protein: CASSLLPRSGRALDTQYF.

This clonotype was recorded only once. The genes are TRBV20-1 and TRBJ1-6, with D possibly TRBD1 on 5 matching bases. V was pared by 8 bases and J by 7 bases, with 15 bases between. Germline V gives CDR1 DFQATT, CDR2 SNEGSKA (reference sequence). The CDR3 consists of 13 residues. The CDR3 region is CSPQGGVNSPLHF. The CDR3 region has the DNA TGCAGTCCGCAGGGTGGGGTAAATTCACCCCTCCACTTT.

This clonotype was observed a handful of times. The chain couples TRBV5-6 to TRBJ2-1, with 11 bases aligning to TRBD2. CDR1 and CDR2 (germline): SGHDT, YYEEEE. The CDR3 has 17 residues. V shed 2 bases and J 8 bases; nucleotides not matched to a gene: 12. CDR3 coding DNA: TGTGCCAGCAGCTTCTTCGAGGGTAGCGGGAGGGCATATGAGCAGTTCTTC. Translating gives CASSFFEGSGRAYEQFF.

This rearrangement joins TRBV12-3 or TRBV12-4 to TRBJ2-1; TRBD2 matches 11 bases. The CDR3 consists of 13 residues. Unmatched junction bases numbered 7, after V lost 8 bases and J lost 10 bases. The CDR3 is CASRTSGGTEQFF. In DNA form, the CDR3 reads TGTGCCAGCCGAACTAGCGGGGGAACCGAGCAGTTCTTC.

This rearrangement joins TRBV9 to TRBJ2-3; TRBD2 matches 14 bases. V shed 3 bases, J shed 0 bases, and the junction held 6 bases outside the gene matches. Germline V gene data show CDR1 as SGDLS and CDR2 as YYNGEE. This CDR3 has 18 amino acids. The CDR3 DNA is TGTGCCAGCAGCGGAGGACTAGCGGGGGGAAAGAGCACAGATACGCAGTATTTT. It codes for CASSGGLAGGKSTDTQYF.

V is TRBV20-1 and J is TRBJ2-7, with TRBD2 as a possible D gene (6 bases). V gave up 6 bases and J gave up 1 base, with 16 bases separating them. Per germline, CDR1 DFQATT and CDR2 SNEGSKA (reference sequence). CDR3 size: 14 residues. Here the CDR3 DNA reads TGCAGTGCGGCCGCCAGGACTACATCCTACGAGCAGTACTTC. Protein product: CSAAARTTSYEQYF.

This clonotype has only a few counts. The chain combines TRBV20-1 with TRBJ2-7, with D uncertain. V lost 2 bases and J 4 bases, leaving 6 bases between the germline ends. Per the germline V gene, CDR1 is DFQATT and CDR2 is SNEGSKA (reference sequence). The CDR3 is 11 amino acids. The DNA for the CDR3 is TGCAGTGCTAGACTGATGTACGAGCAGTACTTC. It is translated as CSARLMYEQYF.

The genes are TRBV15 and TRBJ2-7, with 7 bases matching TRBD1. Germline trimming cut 4 bases from V and 9 bases from J; bases unmatched to any gene: 9. Looked up from germline, CDR1 is LNHNV and CDR2 is YYDKDF (reference sequence). The CDR3 extends over 13 amino acids. CDR3 protein: CATSKHRGFGQYF. In DNA, the CDR3 is TGTGCCACCAGCAAACACAGGGGCTTCGGGCAGTACTTC.

The J gene is TRBJ2-1, the V gene TRBV3-1, with D tentatively TRBD1 (6 bases). The germline CDR1 and CDR2 sequences are LGHDT and YNNKEL (reference sequence). The CDR3 totals 13 residues. V dropped 7 bases and J dropped 5 bases, with 12 bases sitting between them. CDR3 residues: CASNQGFNNEQFF. The DNA for the CDR3 is TGTGCCAGCAACCAGGGGTTCAACAATGAGCAGTTCTTC.

J is TRBJ1-2 and V is TRBV12-3 or TRBV12-4; no definite D call. CDR3 size: 12 residues. Trimming pared 2 bases from V and 5 bases from J, leaving 6 bases between. CDR3 sequence reads: CASSLPSYGYTF. The CDR3 region has the DNA TGTGCCAGCAGTTTACCCAGTTATGGCTACACCTTC.

This clonotype was counted between two and nine times. This CDR3 is CASSLWPQSTDTQYF. CDR3 sequence (DNA): TGTGCCAGCAGTTTATGGCCTCAAAGCACAGATACGCAGTATTTT. The rearrangement joins TRBV6-2 or TRBV6-3 to TRBJ2-3; D is ambiguous. Per the germline V gene, CDR1 is MNHEY and CDR2 is SVGEGT. V was clipped by 4 bases and J by 0 bases, with 11 bases between them. This CDR3 is 15 amino acids long.

This clonotype has a count of ten or more. J is TRBJ2-1 and V is TRBV15; D uncertain. Germline V gene data show CDR1 as LNHNV and CDR2 as YYDKDF (reference sequence). This CDR3 has 15 residues. Trimming shortened V by 0 bases and J by 3 bases, and 9 bases separated the two germline ends. This CDR3 reads CATSRDLGRYNEQFF. The CDR3 DNA reads as TGTGCCACCAGCAGAGATCTAGGACGCTACAATGAGCAGTTCTTC.

The V gene is TRBV7-6, the J gene TRBJ2-7; D could derive from TRBD1 or TRBD2 (5 bases each). Germline values: CDR1 SGHVS, CDR2 FNYEAQ. Trimming stripped 7 bases from V and 2 bases from J, with 24 bases between. CDR3 size: 17 residues. CDR3 amino acids: CASIFSKGPQWTYEQYF. Here the CDR3 DNA reads TGTGCCAGCATCTTCTCGAAGGGACCTCAATGGACCTACGAGCAGTACTTC. Together with reference TRBV7-6 and TRBJ2-7, the CDR3 gives the full variable domain: GAGVSQSPRYKVTKRGQDVALRCDPISGHVSLYWYRQALGQGPEFLTYFNYEAQQDKSGLPNDRFSAERPEGSISTLTIQRTEQRDSAMYRCASIFSKGPQWTYEQYFGPGTRLTVT.